This T cell receptor (beta chain) was captured by sequencing in a study of T cells after posttransplantation cyclophosphamide (dated by TCRdb to 2016 to 2017). About the investigation overall: Using TRB sequencing, the study followed how the T cell repertoire reconstituted after myeloablative bone marrow transplantation in which posttransplantation cyclophosphamide served as GVHD prophylaxis. TRB sequencing was performed on blood from all 35 or so PTCy patients with 1-year posttransplant specimens. In 3 patients, up to about 3 additional blood samples taken between 2 and 5.2 years after transplant also underwent TRB sequencing, as did pretransplant blood from 4 patients. Antigen receptor sequencing covered samples from a few dozen PTCy-treated patients and about 17 of their related bone marrow donors. Because TRA and TRB clonality correlated tightly in under ten samples, the subsequent TCR analyses were limited to TRB only. Public TRB sequences were searched against a database of over 3,500 sequences associated with responses to pathogens, tumor antigens, self-antigens and alloantigens.

This clone was detected ten times or more. Which antigen it targets is not known. Within one base of it there is no much larger clone, and no base qualities were kept. Per the publication, the treatment or condition label means: high-dose cyclophosphamide on days +3 and +4 as single-agent GVHD prophylaxis. Patients in the PTCy group got busulfan and fludarabine conditioning, a marrow graft from a related or unrelated donor, and cyclophosphamide on days +3 and +4. PTCy-treated patients came from a prospective multi-institutional clinical trial. Peripheral blood and bone marrow mononuclear cells were isolated by Ficoll-Hypaque density centrifugation and were cryopreserved. What the work shows at the level of the full study, not this receptor alone: The TRB repertoires of T cells infiltrating skin or GI tract showed only limited overlap with the TRB repertoires of T cells in blood. Across 40 to 55 patients, TRB clonality was highly associated with recipient CMV seropositivity and CMV reactivation, and PTCy diversity was similar to diversity in CNI/methotrexate controls. Donor-recipient similarity was low at 1-2 months but rose over the first year, and later blood repertoires were often dominated by donor CD8+ memory clones.

V lost 8 bases and J lost 7 bases, and the count of bases not matched to a germline gene is 10. The CDR3, cysteine through phenylalanine, is 14 amino acids long. Only the CDR3 region is kept as DNA, spanning 42 bases read in frame from base 1. Genomic DNA was the input for TRB sequencing, which was run either with the immunoSEQ assay at survey resolution or with the hsTCRB kit. As for the original processing: Initial read processing used immunoSEQ software, and repertoire analyses used the LymphoSeq R package. Clonality was computed as 1 minus normalized Shannon entropy, and a Gini coefficient was also calculated for each TRB dataset. Phenotypes of unsorted samples were inferred by mapping TRB sequences from sorted subsets of the recipient or donor onto unsorted samples of the same recipient. Imported from immuneACCESS, the table was reduced by TCRdb to in-frame sequences with V and J called. These copies leave out some clones; in studies compared against another copy, an unresolved V gene accounts for under half, and the cause of the remainder is not known. V, J and clone size are taken as reported in that table, and D and trimming were inferred from the DNA itself. The sample counts approximately 10,000 clones, each observed more than once. Jointly, the top ten make up more than 25% of the sample.

The TCR originated in a female patient aged 40 to 50 who received an allogeneic stem cell transplant from a related donor, was CMV-positive, and had no GVHD. After transplantation, some T cells may belong to the graft donor instead of the recipient. The sequenced sample was PBMCs, obtained after allogeneic stem cell transplant with posttransplant cyclophosphamide. This sequence uses TRBV12-3 or TRBV12-4 and TRBJ2-1; 8 bases in the middle match TRBD2. The CDR3 protein is CASLRGGFENEQFF. The nucleotides are TGTGCCAGCCTACGGGGGGGCTTTGAAAATGAGCAGTTCTTC.